Listed below are T cell receptor beta chains from one sample, sequenced in a study of blood T cell repertoires in COVID-19. Clones were read by immunoSEQ multiplex PCR, and TCRdb kept only the in-frame ones, dropping some. The sample lists under 350,000 clones; around 90% were seen once. The sequencing input was peripheral blood. These receptors came from a middle-aged man with acute or convalescent COVID-19. Each CDR3 is given with its conserved first and last residue. D genes are given only for firm matches. Clone sizes are given selectively: once, few, many, or a class where the clone is expanded.

v_gene: TRBV28; abundance: -; j_gene: TRBJ1-1; d_gene: TRBD1; CDR3aa: CASSLWGQGTEAFF
v_gene: TRBV9; abundance: -; j_gene: TRBJ2-4; d_gene: TRBD1; CDR3aa: CASSRGQANGRDQYF
v_gene: TRBV5-6; abundance: -; j_gene: TRBJ1-2; d_gene: -; CDR3aa: CASSTPTGNWGYTF
v_gene: TRBV18; abundance: few; j_gene: TRBJ2-7; d_gene: TRBD1; CDR3aa: CASSPGTGHEQYF
v_gene: TRBV7-2; abundance: -; j_gene: TRBJ2-1; d_gene: TRBD1; CDR3aa: CASSLQGASYNEQFF
v_gene: TRBV7-9; abundance: -; j_gene: TRBJ1-5; d_gene: TRBD1; CDR3aa: CASSSQGTSNQPQHF
v_gene: TRBV6-4; abundance: few; j_gene: TRBJ1-6; d_gene: -; CDR3aa: CASSDEYGSPLHF
v_gene: TRBV30; abundance: -; j_gene: TRBJ1-1; d_gene: TRBD1; CDR3aa: CAWRPTGVTEAFF
v_gene: TRBV6-5; abundance: -; j_gene: TRBJ1-1; d_gene: TRBD1; CDR3aa: CASLRDRVTNTEAFF
v_gene: TRBV6-5; abundance: -; j_gene: TRBJ2-5; d_gene: TRBD2; CDR3aa: CASSYSPAGGQETQYF
v_gene: TRBV9; abundance: -; j_gene: TRBJ2-2; d_gene: -; CDR3aa: CASSVASANTGELFF
v_gene: TRBV7-3; abundance: -; j_gene: TRBJ2-1; d_gene: TRBD2; CDR3aa: CASSPGTSAYNEQFF
v_gene: TRBV7-6; abundance: once; j_gene: TRBJ2-5; d_gene: -; CDR3aa: CASSLSGAQYF
v_gene: TRBV19; abundance: -; j_gene: TRBJ1-1; d_gene: -; CDR3aa: CASSQNTEAFF
v_gene: TRBV19; abundance: -; j_gene: TRBJ2-7; d_gene: TRBD2; CDR3aa: CASTPGTTDYEQYF
v_gene: TRBV2; abundance: -; j_gene: TRBJ1-4; d_gene: -; CDR3aa: CASMRTFEKLFF
v_gene: TRBV5-4; abundance: -; j_gene: TRBJ2-1; d_gene: TRBD2; CDR3aa: CASSLAGNYNEQFF
v_gene: TRBV11-2; abundance: -; j_gene: TRBJ2-2; d_gene: -; CDR3aa: CASSTVKNTGELFF
v_gene: TRBV5-1; abundance: few; j_gene: TRBJ2-7; d_gene: -; CDR3aa: CASSLGQGVTYEQYF
v_gene: TRBV27; abundance: -; j_gene: TRBJ2-1; d_gene: -; CDR3aa: CASSLGGPNNEQFF
v_gene: TRBV3-1/TRBV3-2; abundance: -; j_gene: TRBJ2-3; d_gene: -; CDR3aa: CASSPGGSTDTQYF
v_gene: TRBV2; abundance: -; j_gene: TRBJ1-5; d_gene: -; CDR3aa: CATSGEGIGQPQHF
v_gene: TRBV5-1; abundance: -; j_gene: TRBJ2-7; d_gene: -; CDR3aa: CASSPGSPYEQYF
v_gene: TRBV6-5; abundance: -; j_gene: TRBJ1-6; d_gene: TRBD1; CDR3aa: CASSYQTTGATTLHF
v_gene: TRBV9; abundance: once; j_gene: TRBJ1-1; d_gene: -; CDR3aa: CASSPRAQAPTEAFF
v_gene: TRBV9; abundance: -; j_gene: TRBJ1-6; d_gene: -; CDR3aa: CASSVVGVNSPLHF
v_gene: TRBV5-1; abundance: few; j_gene: TRBJ1-6; d_gene: -; CDR3aa: CASSRAGTANSPLHF
v_gene: TRBV18; abundance: -; j_gene: TRBJ1-5; d_gene: TRBD1; CDR3aa: CASSPGQDNQPQHF
v_gene: TRBV13; abundance: -; j_gene: TRBJ2-7; d_gene: TRBD1; CDR3aa: CASSFKQGAAYEQYF
v_gene: TRBV5-5; abundance: -; j_gene: TRBJ1-1; d_gene: TRBD1; CDR3aa: CASSAQGAITEAFF
v_gene: TRBV19; abundance: -; j_gene: TRBJ2-2; d_gene: -; CDR3aa: CASSIKSQAGELFF
v_gene: TRBV6-5; abundance: -; j_gene: TRBJ1-1; d_gene: -; CDR3aa: CASSYGREAFF
v_gene: TRBV7-3; abundance: -; j_gene: TRBJ1-1; d_gene: -; CDR3aa: CASSLLGGTEAFF
v_gene: TRBV30; abundance: -; j_gene: TRBJ2-4; d_gene: -; CDR3aa: CAWSTQTGRALKNIQYF
v_gene: TRBV29-1; abundance: -; j_gene: TRBJ2-1; d_gene: TRBD1; CDR3aa: CSVVRGPGNEQFF
v_gene: TRBV9; abundance: -; j_gene: TRBJ1-1; d_gene: -; CDR3aa: CASSVEGLVTEAFF
v_gene: TRBV3-1/TRBV3-2; abundance: once; j_gene: TRBJ1-6; d_gene: TRBD1; CDR3aa: CASSDGQAFGSPLHF
v_gene: TRBV5-5; abundance: -; j_gene: TRBJ2-1; d_gene: -; CDR3aa: CASSWSGVTTYNEQFF
v_gene: TRBV6-5; abundance: -; j_gene: TRBJ1-5; d_gene: TRBD1; CDR3aa: CASNPGQSNQPQHF
v_gene: TRBV5-1; abundance: -; j_gene: TRBJ1-6; d_gene: TRBD1; CDR3aa: CASSRDRNSPLHF
v_gene: TRBV12-3/TRBV12-4; abundance: -; j_gene: TRBJ2-5; d_gene: TRBD1; CDR3aa: CASRGTGGTQYF